The sequence of this TCR beta chain was determined in a study of spatial heterogeneity in lung cancer. The wider study: The library had UMIs, and each TCR and UMI pair averaged more than ten raw reads.

This CDR3 is built from 14 residues. Germline values: CDR1 KGHSH, CDR2 LQKENI. Trimming shortened V by 2 bases and J by 0 bases, and 5 bases separated the two germline ends. Overall study results and limits: Ubiquitous and regional expanded TCR counts tracked ubiquitous and regional nonsynonymous mutations, respectively. Tumor mutation count correlated with how many alpha and beta TCRs expanded intratumorally.

At least ten counts were recorded for this clonotype. Its antigen remains unidentified. TCRdb reprocessed the 5' RACE reads via MiXCR and lists one record per CDR3 protein. The sample yields 15,000 to 20,000 distinct CDR3 sequences, roughly 6.2% seen once. This sample's time point: sample taken at primary tumor resection. Material for sequencing was whole RNA from tumor, nontumor lung or frozen PBMC, left unsorted. The receptor was derived from a male donor with early-stage non-small cell lung cancer. The specimen was lung tumor tissue, collected at surgery. V is TRBV18 and J is TRBJ1-5; D uncertain. The CDR3 DNA follows: TGTGCCAGCTCACCATCAGCTAGCAATCAGCCCCAGCATTTT. It encodes CASSPSASNQPQHF.